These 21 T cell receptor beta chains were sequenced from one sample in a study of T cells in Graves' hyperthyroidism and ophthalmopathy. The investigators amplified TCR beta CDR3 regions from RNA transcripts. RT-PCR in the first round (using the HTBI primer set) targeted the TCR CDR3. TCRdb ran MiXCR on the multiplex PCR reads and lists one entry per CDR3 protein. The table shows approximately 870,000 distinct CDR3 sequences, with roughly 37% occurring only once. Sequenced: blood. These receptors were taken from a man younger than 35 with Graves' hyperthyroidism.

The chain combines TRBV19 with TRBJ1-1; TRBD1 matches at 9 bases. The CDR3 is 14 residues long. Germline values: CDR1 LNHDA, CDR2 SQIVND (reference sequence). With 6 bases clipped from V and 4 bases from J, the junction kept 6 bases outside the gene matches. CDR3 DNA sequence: TGTGCCAGTAGACCAACAGGGGGCGTCACTGAAGCTTTCTTT. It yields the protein CASRPTGGVTEAFF.

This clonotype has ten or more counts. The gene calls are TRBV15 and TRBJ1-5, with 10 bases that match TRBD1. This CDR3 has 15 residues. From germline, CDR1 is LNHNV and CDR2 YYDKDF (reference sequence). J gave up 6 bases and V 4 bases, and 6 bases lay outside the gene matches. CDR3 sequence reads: CATSTTTGGTQPQHF. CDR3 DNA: TGTGCCACCAGCACGACGACAGGGGGCACTCAGCCCCAGCATTTT.

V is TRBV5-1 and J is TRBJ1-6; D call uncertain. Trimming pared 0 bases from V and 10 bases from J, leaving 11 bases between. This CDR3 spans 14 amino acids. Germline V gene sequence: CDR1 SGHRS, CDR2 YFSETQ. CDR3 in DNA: TGCGCCAGCAGCTTGGGGACGGCGGAATCACCCCTCCACTTT. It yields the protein CASSLGTAESPLHF.

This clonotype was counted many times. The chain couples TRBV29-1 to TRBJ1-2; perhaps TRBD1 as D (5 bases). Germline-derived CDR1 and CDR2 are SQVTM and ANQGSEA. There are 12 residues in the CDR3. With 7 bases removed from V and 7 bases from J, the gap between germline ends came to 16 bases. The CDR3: CSAPLGVGGYTF. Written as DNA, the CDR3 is TGCAGCGCTCCCCTGGGGGTAGGTGGCTACACCTTC. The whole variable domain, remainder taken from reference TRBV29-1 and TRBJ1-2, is SAVISQKPSRDICQRGTSLTIQCQVDSQVTMMFWYRQQPGQSLTLIATANQGSEATYESGFVIDKFPISRPNLTFSTLTVSNMSPEDSSIYLCSAPLGVGGYTFGSGTRLTVV.

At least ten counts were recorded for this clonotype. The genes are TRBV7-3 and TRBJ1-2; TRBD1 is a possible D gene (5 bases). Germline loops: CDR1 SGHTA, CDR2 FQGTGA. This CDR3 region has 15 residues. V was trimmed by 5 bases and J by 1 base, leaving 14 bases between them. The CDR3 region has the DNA TGTGCCAGCAGCCAGGACAAGACAAGTAACTATGGCTACACCTTC. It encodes CASSQDKTSNYGYTF.

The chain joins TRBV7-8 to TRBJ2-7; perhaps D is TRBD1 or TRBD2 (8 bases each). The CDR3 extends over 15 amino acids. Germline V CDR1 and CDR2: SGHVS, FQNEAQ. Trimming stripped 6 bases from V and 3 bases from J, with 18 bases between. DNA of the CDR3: TGTGCCAGCAGACCCGGGGGGGACAGGAGCTACGAGCAGTACTTC. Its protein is CASRPGGDRSYEQYF.

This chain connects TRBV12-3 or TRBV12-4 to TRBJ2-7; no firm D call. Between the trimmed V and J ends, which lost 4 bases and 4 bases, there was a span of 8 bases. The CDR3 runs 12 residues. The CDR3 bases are TGTGCCAGCAGTTCGTCCTTGTACGAGCAGTACTTC. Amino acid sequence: CASSSSLYEQYF.

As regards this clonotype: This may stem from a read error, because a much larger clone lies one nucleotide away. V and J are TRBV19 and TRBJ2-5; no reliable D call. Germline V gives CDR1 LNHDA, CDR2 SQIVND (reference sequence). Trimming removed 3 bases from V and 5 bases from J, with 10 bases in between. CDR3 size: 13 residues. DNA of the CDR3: TGTGCCAGTAGTATCCGGAAAGGGGAGACCCAGTACTTC. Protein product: CASSIRKGETQYF.

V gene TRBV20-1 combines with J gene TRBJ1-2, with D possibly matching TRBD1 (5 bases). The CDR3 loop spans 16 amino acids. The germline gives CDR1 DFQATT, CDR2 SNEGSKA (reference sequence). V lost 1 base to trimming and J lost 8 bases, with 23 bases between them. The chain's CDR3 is CSARAPLLEGSGGYTF. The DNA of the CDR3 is TGCAGTGCTAGAGCCCCCTTGTTAGAGGGGAGCGGGGGCTACACCTTC.

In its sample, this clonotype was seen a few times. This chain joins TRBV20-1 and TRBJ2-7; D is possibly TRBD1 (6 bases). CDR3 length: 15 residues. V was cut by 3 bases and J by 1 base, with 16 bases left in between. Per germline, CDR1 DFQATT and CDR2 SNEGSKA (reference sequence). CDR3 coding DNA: TGCAGTGCTAGCCTCTCAGGGGCGAGATCCTACGAGCAGTACTTC. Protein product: CSASLSGARSYEQYF.

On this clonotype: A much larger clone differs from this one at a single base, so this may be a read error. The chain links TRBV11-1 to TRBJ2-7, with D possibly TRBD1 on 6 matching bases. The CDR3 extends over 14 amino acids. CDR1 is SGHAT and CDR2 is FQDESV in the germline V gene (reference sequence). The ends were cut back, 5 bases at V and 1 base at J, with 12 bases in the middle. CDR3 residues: CASSVGTPSYEQYF. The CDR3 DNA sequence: TGTGCCAGCAGCGTCGGGACACCTTCCTACGAGCAGTACTTC. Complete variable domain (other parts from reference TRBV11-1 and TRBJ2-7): EAEVAQSPRYKITEKSQAVAFWCDPISGHATLYWYRQILGQGPELLVQFQDESVVDDSQLPKDRFSAERLKGVDSTLKIQPAELGDSAMYLCASSVGTPSYEQYFGPGTRLTVT.

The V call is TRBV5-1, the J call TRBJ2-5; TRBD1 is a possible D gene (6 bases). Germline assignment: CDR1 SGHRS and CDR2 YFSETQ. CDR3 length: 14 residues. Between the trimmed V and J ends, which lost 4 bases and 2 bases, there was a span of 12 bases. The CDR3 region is CASSETGYQETQYF. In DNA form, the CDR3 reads TGCGCCAGCAGCGAGACAGGCTATCAAGAGACCCAGTACTTC.

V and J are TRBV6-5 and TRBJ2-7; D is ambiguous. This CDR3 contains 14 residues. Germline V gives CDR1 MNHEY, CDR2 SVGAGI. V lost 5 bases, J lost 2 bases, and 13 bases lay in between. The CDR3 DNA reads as TGTGCCAGCAGTGAAGGACCGGTGGCCTACGAGCAGTACTTC. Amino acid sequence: CASSEGPVAYEQYF.

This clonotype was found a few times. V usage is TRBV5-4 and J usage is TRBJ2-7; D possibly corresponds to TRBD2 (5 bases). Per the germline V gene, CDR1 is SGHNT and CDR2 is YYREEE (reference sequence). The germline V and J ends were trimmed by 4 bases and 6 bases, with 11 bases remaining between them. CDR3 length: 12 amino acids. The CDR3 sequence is CASSLDYSEQYF. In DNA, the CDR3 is TGTGCCAGCAGCCTAGACTATTCCGAGCAGTACTTC. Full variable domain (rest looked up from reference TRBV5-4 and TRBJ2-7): ETGVTQSPTHLIKTRGQQVTLRCSSQSGHNTVSWYQQALGQGPQFIFQYYREEENGRGNFPPRFSGLQFPNYSSELNVNALELDDSALYLCASSLDYSEQYFGPGTRLTVT.

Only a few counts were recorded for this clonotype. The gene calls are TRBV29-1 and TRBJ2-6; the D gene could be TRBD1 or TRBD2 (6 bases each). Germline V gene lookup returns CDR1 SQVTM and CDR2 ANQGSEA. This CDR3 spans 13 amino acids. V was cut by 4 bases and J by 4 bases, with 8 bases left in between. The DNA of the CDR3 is TGCAGCGTTGGAGGGGGGGGGGCCAACGTCCTGACTTTC. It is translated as CSVGGGGANVLTF.

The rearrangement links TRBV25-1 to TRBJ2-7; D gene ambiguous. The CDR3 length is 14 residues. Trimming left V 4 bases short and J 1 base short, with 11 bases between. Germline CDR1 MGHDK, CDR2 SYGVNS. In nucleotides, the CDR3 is TGTGCCAGCAGTGGCTCTGGGGATTCCTACGAGCAGTACTTC. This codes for CASSGSGDSYEQYF.

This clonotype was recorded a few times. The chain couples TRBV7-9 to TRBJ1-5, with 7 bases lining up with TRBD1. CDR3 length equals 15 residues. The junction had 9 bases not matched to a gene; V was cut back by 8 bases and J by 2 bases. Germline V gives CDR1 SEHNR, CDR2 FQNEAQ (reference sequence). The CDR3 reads CASLLDGQGNQPQHF. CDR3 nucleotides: TGTGCCAGCCTCTTAGATGGACAGGGCAATCAGCCCCAGCATTTT.

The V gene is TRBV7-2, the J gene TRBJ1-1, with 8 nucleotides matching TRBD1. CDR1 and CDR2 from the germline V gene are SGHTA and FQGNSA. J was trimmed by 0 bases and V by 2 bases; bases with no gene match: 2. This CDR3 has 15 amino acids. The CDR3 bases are TGTGCCAGCAGCTTACAGGGGGCTATGAACACTGAAGCTTTCTTT. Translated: CASSLQGAMNTEAFF.

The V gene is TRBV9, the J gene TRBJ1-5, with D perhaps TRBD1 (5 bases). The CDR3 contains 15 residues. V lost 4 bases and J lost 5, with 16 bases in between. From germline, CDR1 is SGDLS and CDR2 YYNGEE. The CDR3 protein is CASSPHGGIDQPQHF. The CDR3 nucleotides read TGTGCCAGCAGCCCCCATGGGGGGATCGATCAGCCCCAGCATTTT. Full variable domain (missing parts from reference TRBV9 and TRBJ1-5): DSGVTQTPKHLITATGQRVTLRCSPRSGDLSVYWYQQSLDQGLQFLIQYYNGEERAKGNILERFSAQQFPDLHSELNLSSLELGDSALYFCASSPHGGIDQPQHFGDGTRLSIL.

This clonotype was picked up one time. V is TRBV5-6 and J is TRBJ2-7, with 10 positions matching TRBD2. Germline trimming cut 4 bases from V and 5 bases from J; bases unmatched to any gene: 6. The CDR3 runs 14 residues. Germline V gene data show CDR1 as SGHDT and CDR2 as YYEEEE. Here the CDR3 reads CASSPPGTSDEQYF. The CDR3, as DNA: TGTGCCAGCAGCCCCCCCGGGACTAGCGACGAGCAGTACTTC.

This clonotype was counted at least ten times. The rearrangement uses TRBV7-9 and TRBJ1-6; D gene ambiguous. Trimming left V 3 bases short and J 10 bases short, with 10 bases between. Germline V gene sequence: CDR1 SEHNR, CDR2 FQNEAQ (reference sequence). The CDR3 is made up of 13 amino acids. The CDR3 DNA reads TGTGCCAGCAGCTTCCTGGTTGTCTCACCCCTCCACTTT. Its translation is CASSFLVVSPLHF.